The 9 T cell receptor beta chains reported below all come from one sample, sequenced in a study of a mutant IDH1 vaccine in newly diagnosed glioma. The antigens for these receptors are not known. This table comes from immunoSEQ multiplex PCR, and its TCRdb copy is limited to in-frame clones, with some not included. Among tens of thousands of clones, about 88% were seen once, and the ten largest hold around 8.3%. Stated time point: week 11, during vaccination. Vaccine doses each comprised 300 ug of mutant IDH1 20-mer peptide, with topical imiquimod. This material consisted of PBMCs, taken from a glioma patient whose treatment included an IDH1 peptide vaccine. The receptors stem from a woman between 45 and 60 years old with glioma.

V and J are TRBV27 and TRBJ2-4; TRBD1 agrees at 12 bases. Trimming at V came to 6 bases and at J to 0 bases, leaving 12 bases not matched to a gene. The germline gives CDR1 MNHEY, CDR2 SMNVEV (reference sequence). CDR3 length: 19 amino acids. The CDR3 region is CASRPLGDRGRKAKNIQYF. CDR3 coding DNA: TGTGCCAGCAGACCCTTAGGGGACAGGGGGCGCAAAGCCAAAAACATTCAGTACTTC.

The CDR3 region has the DNA TGCAGCGTTGAAACAGGTCGCAATGAGCAGTTCTTC. Translation: CSVETGRNEQFF. The chain uses TRBV29-1 and TRBJ2-1; maybe TRBD1 (5 bases). Germline CDR1 reads SQVTM; CDR2 reads ANQGSEA. V lost 2 bases and J lost 6, with 8 bases in between. The CDR3 has 12 residues.

This chain joins TRBV29-1 and TRBJ2-7, with 10 positions matching TRBD2. Germline CDR1 and CDR2: SQVTM and ANQGSEA. The CDR3 spans 15 residues. The V and J ends lost 0 bases and 5 bases, in that order; junction bases with no gene match: 7. CDR3 loop: CSVEDGSGGYNEQYF. The CDR3 bases are TGCAGCGTTGAAGATGGTAGCGGGGGGTATAACGAGCAGTACTTC.

The chain uses TRBV5-6 and TRBJ1-3; 7 nucleotides agree with TRBD1. J gave up 1 base and V 0 bases, and 7 bases lay outside the gene matches. CDR3 length equals 17 residues. CDR1 is SGHDT, CDR2 YYEEEE, per germline. The CDR3 sequence: CASSLERQGGSGNTIYF. CDR3 sequence (DNA): TGTGCCAGCAGCTTGGAAAGACAGGGCGGTTCTGGAAACACCATATATTTT.

V usage is TRBV5-1 and J usage is TRBJ2-5; a possible D gene is TRBD1 (6 bases). V shed 2 bases and J shed 5 bases, with 19 bases lying between them. The length of the CDR3 is 16 residues. The germline CDR1 and CDR2 sequences are SGHRS and YFSETQ. This CDR3 reads CASSFDVQGREETQYF. For the CDR3, the DNA is TGCGCCAGCAGCTTCGACGTACAGGGAAGGGAGGAGACCCAGTACTTC. Variable domain in full (rest from reference TRBV5-1 and TRBJ2-5): KAGVTQTPRYLIKTRGQQVTLSCSPISGHRSVSWYQQTPGQGLQFLFEYFSETQRNKGNFPGRFSGRQFSNSRSEMNVSTLELGDSALYLCASSFDVQGREETQYFGPGTRLLVL.

V is TRBV4-2 and J is TRBJ1-2; perhaps TRBD1 as D (5 bases). The CDR3 contains 13 residues. V was cut by 2 bases and J by 8 bases, with 12 bases left in between. The germline V gene encodes CDR1 LGHNA and CDR2 YNFKEQ. The CDR3 DNA is TGTGCCAGCAGCCAACAGGGAGATGAAGGCTACACCTTC. It encodes CASSQQGDEGYTF.

The gene calls are TRBV5-4 and TRBJ1-4; D gene ambiguous. The CDR3 covers 16 residues. V shed 4 bases and J shed 3 bases, with 16 bases lying between them. Germline V CDR1 and CDR2: SGHNT, YYREEE (reference sequence). The CDR3 sequence is CASSQDRGSANEKLFF. CDR3 sequence (DNA): TGTGCCAGCAGCCAAGACCGGGGATCGGCTAATGAAAAACTGTTTTTT.

The chain joins TRBV9 to TRBJ2-1; the match to TRBD2 covers 8 bases. Trimming removed 3 bases from V and 4 bases from J; junction bases left unmatched: 12. The CDR3 spans 17 residues. Germline values: CDR1 SGDLS, CDR2 YYNGEE. Here the CDR3 reads CASSAPRGAGDYNEQFF. The CDR3 DNA reads TGTGCCAGCAGCGCCCCAAGGGGAGCGGGGGATTACAATGAGCAGTTCTTC. Filled out from reference TRBV9 and TRBJ2-1, the complete variable domain reads DSGVTQTPKHLITATGQRVTLRCSPRSGDLSVYWYQQSLDQGLQFLIQYYNGEERAKGNILERFSAQQFPDLHSELNLSSLELGDSALYFCASSAPRGAGDYNEQFFGPGTRLTVL.

V and J are TRBV15 and TRBJ1-1; D not resolved. V was trimmed by 5 bases and J by 8 bases, leaving 15 bases between them. Per the germline V gene, CDR1 is LNHNV and CDR2 is YYDKDF (reference sequence). The CDR3 covers 13 residues. The CDR3 region is CATSARVPREAFF. The CDR3 DNA reads TGTGCCACCAGCGCCCGGGTGCCTCGCGAAGCTTTCTTT.